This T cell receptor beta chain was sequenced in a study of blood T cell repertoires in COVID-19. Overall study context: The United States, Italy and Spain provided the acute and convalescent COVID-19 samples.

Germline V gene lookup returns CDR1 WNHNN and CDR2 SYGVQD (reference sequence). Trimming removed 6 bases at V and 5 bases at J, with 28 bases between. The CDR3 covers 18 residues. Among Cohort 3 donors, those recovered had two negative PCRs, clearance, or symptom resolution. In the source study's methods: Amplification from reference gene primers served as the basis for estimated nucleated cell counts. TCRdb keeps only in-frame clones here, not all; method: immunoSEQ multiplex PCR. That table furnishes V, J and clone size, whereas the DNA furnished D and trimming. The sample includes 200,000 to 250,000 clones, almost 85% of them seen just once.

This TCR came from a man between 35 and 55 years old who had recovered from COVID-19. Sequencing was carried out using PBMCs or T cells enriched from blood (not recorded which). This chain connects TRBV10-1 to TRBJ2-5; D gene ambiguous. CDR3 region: CASSKKKPGSGLKETQYF. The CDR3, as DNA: TGCGCCAGCAGCAAAAAGAAACCCGGATCTGGGCTGAAGGAGACCCAGTACTTC.